The clone carrying this T cell receptor beta chain was found a few times. Some clones are missing from TCRdb's copy, which holds only in-frame ones; the method was immunoSEQ multiplex PCR. Here the sample spans approximately 28,000 clones, 87% being singletons. This sample was taken from a study of blood T cell repertoires in COVID-19. About the study: From the United States, Italy and Spain came samples of acute and convalescent COVID-19.

This CDR3 spans 16 amino acids. V was pared by 5 bases and J by 1 base, with 11 bases of the junction left unmatched. CDR1 and CDR2 from the germline V gene are LNHNV and YYDKDF (reference sequence). The origin of this receptor is a man between 60 and 70 years old with active COVID-19. The chain uses TRBV15 and TRBJ2-7; the match to TRBD1 covers 7 bases. Sample: peripheral blood. This chain's CDR3 is CATSSQGVRHSYEQYF. The CDR3 bases are TGTGCCACCAGCTCCCAGGGGGTCAGACATTCCTACGAGCAGTACTTC.